This T cell receptor (beta chain) was captured by sequencing in a study of regulatory T cells. The study, taken as a whole, reports: Control CD8+ cells showed a nonsignificant trend toward higher Shannon entropy than patient CD8+ cells. Skewed V and J usage and few unique V-J pairs marked patient repertoires, most in Tregs.

Regarding this clone: Its target is unknown.

Every patient with CD3G deficiency had evidence of autoimmunity. Patients, 2 to 39 years old, had expanded memory T-cell proportions. CDR3 length: 13 residues. Looked up from germline, CDR1 is MDHEN and CDR2 is SYDVKM. With 8 bases clipped from V and 8 bases from J, the junction kept 5 bases outside the gene matches. The primer mix had 52 TRBV and 13 TRBJ primers. Generated by immunoSEQ multiplex PCR, the TCRdb table keeps only in-frame clones and is missing some. The sample shows some 10,000 clones, 84% of them seen only once. Source material: CD8+ T cells sorted from blood. The sequence was obtained from a person aged 18-29 years with CD3G deficiency. The V call is TRBV28, the J call TRBJ2-2, with TRBD1 matching 10 bases. The CDR3 sequence is CASRDRGPGELFF. CDR3 sequence (DNA): TGTGCCAGCCGGGACAGGGGACCGGGGGAGCTGTTTTTT.